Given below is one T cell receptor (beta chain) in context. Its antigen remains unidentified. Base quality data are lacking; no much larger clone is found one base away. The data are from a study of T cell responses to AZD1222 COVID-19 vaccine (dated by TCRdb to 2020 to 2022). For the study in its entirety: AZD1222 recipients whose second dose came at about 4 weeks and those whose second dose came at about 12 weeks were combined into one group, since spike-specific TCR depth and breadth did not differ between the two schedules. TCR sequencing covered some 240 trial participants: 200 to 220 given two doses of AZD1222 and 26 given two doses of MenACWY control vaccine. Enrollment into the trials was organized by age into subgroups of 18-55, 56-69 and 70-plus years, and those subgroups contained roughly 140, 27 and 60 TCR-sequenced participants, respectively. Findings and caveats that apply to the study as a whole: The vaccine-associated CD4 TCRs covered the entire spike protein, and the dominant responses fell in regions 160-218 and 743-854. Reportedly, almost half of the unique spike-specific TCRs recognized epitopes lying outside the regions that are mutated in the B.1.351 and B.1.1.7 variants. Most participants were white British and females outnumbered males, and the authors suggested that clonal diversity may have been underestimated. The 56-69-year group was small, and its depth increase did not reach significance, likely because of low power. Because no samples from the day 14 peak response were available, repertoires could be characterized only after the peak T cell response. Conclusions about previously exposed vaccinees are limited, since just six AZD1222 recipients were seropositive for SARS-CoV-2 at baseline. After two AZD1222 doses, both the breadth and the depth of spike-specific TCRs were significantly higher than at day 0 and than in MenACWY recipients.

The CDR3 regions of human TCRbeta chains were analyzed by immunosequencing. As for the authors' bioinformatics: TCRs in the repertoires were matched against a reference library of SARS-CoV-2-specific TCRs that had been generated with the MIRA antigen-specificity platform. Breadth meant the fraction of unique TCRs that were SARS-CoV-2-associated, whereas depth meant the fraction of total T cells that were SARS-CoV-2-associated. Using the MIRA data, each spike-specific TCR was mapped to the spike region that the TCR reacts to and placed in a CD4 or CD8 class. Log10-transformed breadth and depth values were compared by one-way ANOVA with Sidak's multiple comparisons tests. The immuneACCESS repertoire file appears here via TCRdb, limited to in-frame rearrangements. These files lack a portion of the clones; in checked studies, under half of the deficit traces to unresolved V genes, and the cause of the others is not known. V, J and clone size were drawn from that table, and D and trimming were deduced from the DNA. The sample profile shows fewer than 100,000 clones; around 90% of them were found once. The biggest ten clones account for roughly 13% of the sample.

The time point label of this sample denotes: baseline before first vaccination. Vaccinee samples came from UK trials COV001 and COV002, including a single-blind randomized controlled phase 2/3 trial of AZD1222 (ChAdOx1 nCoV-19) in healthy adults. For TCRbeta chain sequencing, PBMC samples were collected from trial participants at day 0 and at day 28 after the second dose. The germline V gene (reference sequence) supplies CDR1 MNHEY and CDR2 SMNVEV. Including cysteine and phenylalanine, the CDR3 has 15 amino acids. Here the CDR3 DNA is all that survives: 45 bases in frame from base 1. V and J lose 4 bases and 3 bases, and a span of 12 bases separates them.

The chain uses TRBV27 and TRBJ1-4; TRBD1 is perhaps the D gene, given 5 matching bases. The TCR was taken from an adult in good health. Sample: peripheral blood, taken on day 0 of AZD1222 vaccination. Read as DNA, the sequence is TGTGCCAGCAGTTCCTCAGGGAACCCTAATGAAAAACTGTTTTTT. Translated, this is CASSSSGNPNEKLFF. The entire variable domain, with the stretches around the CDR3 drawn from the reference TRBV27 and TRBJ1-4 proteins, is EAQVTQNPRYLITVTGKKLTVTCSQNMNHEYMSWYRQDPGLGLRQIYYSMNVEVTDKGDVPEGYKVSRKEKRNFPLILESPSPNQTSLYFCASSSSGNPNEKLFFGSGTQLSVL.